Sequencing of this T cell receptor beta chain was carried out in a study of control samples from healthy donors and cancer patients. Clones were read by immunoSEQ multiplex PCR, and TCRdb kept only the in-frame ones, dropping some. The data contain roughly 150,000 clones, approximately 93% of them singletons. Trimming left V 0 bases short and J 4 bases short, with 11 bases between. Germline CDR1 reads SGHKS; CDR2 reads YYEKEE (reference sequence). This CDR3 is built from 14 residues. The sample comprised blood. The receptor was isolated from a man aged 50 or older in good health. The chain joins TRBV5-5 to TRBJ2-7; D is undetermined. The chain's CDR3 is CASSLGGPLYEQYF. CDR3 sequence (DNA): TGTGCCAGCAGCTTGGGTGGACCACTTTACGAGCAGTACTTC.